Listed below are T cell receptor beta chains from one sample, sequenced in a study of cytomegalovirus exposure and HLA in healthy donors. The data were produced by immunoSEQ multiplex PCR, yet TCRdb's version contains in-frame clones alone and is incomplete. Among around 45,000 clones listed, about half were seen once. The sequenced material came from PBMCs. The receptors stem from a man aged 55 to 70 in good health and CMV-seronegative. The CDR3 runs from the conserved cysteine through the conserved F or W. Fields, in order: V gene, J gene, D gene, clone size, CDR3 DNA, CDR3 protein. A D gene is named only where the DNA matches it firmly. Size tells how often a clone was seen (once, few, many) or the class of an expanded clone, and some rows leave it out.

>TRBV6-1|TRBJ2-6|-|-
TGTGCCAGCAGTGAGGCGGCTGGGGCCAACGTCCTGACTTTC
CASSEAAGANVLTF
>TRBV2|TRBJ2-7|-|-
TGTGCCAGCAGTGAAGCGCAGTTAGGGACTGCCTCCTACGAGCAGTACTTC
CASSEAQLGTASYEQYF
>TRBV6-6|TRBJ1-2|-|-
TGTGCCAGCACCGACGAGGGCAGCAACTATGGCTACACCTTC
CASTDEGSNYGYTF
>TRBV5-1|TRBJ2-7|-|few
TGCGCCAGCAGTCGAGACTCTAACCGAAGGGGGGAGCAGTACTTC
CASSRDSNRRGEQYF
>TRBV7-2|TRBJ2-6|-|few
TGTGCCAGCAGCCGCTCTGGGGCCAACGTCCTGACTTTC
CASSRSGANVLTF
>TRBV18|TRBJ1-5|TRBD1|few
TGTGCCAGCTCAGCCGACAGGGTAGGTCAGCCCCAGCATTTT
CASSADRVGQPQHF
>TRBV9|TRBJ2-7|-|-
TGTGCCAGCAGCGTAAGGGACTCCTCCTACGAGCAGTACTTC
CASSVRDSSYEQYF
>TRBV27|TRBJ2-2|TRBD1|few
TGTGCCAGCAGCACACAGGGGGGGGAGCTGTTTTTT
CASSTQGGELFF
>TRBV7-8|TRBJ2-7|TRBD1|-
TGTGCCAGCAGCGCCGCGGACAGGGCGGACAACGAGCAGTACTTC
CASSAADRADNEQYF
>TRBV5-6|TRBJ2-3|-|-
TGTGCCAGCAGCTCCGCTCGCGCGGGAGATACGCAGTATTTT
CASSSARAGDTQYF
>TRBV10-2|TRBJ2-1|-|-
TGCGCCAGCAGTGAGGGGGCGCGGAATGAGCAGTTCTTC
CASSEGARNEQFF
>TRBV30|TRBJ1-2|-|-
TGTGCCTGGAGGGGCAGCTACTTTAACTATGGCTACACCTTC
CAWRGSYFNYGYTF
>TRBV28|TRBJ2-5|-|few
TGTGCCAGCAGGGACAGGGAGGGGCCCCGAGAGACCCAGTACTTC
CASRDREGPRETQYF
>TRBV6-1|TRBJ2-5|-|few
TGTGCCAGCAGTGAAGGGCCCCTCAGATACTTC
CASSEGPLRYF
>TRBV5-1|TRBJ1-1|TRBD1|-
TGCGCCAGCAGCCTTACAGGGGGCAGAGATGAAGCTTTCTTT
CASSLTGGRDEAFF
>TRBV7-9|TRBJ2-7|-|-
TGTGCCAGCAGCTGGGGGAAGGGGGGGTTCTCCTACGAGCAGTACTTC
CASSWGKGGFSYEQYF
>TRBV6-1|TRBJ2-1|-|few
TGTGCCAGCAGTCCGACCAACTACAGGGCTCAGGGGTTCTTC
CASSPTNYRAQGFF
>TRBV6-5|TRBJ1-3|-|-
TGTGCCAGCAGTCGACAGGCCCACTCTGGAAACACCATATATTTT
CASSRQAHSGNTIYF